The 4 T cell receptor beta chains given below trace back to one sample, sequenced in a study of blood T cell repertoires in COVID-19. TCRdb's copy holds only in-frame clones and misses some; the assay was immunoSEQ multiplex PCR. This table has tens of thousands of clones, more than 70% appearing once. Sequenced input: peripheral blood. The source is a woman in her forties or fifties with active or convalescent COVID-19.

This clone was picked up one time. The CDR3 sequence is CASSQADPTSGREYNEQFF. CDR3 DNA: TGTGCCAGCAGCCAAGCAGACCCAACTAGCGGGAGAGAATACAATGAGCAGTTCTTC. The chain employs TRBV11-3 and TRBJ2-1; 11 bases match TRBD2. The V gene's germline CDR1 is SGHNT and CDR2 YENEEA. This CDR3 is built from 19 residues. V trimming: 5 bases; J trimming: 4 bases; junction bases outside the gene matches: 16.

The table lists this clone with a count of one. The genes are TRBV7-6 and TRBJ2-5; 7 bases match TRBD1. Trimming removed 1 base from V and 4 bases from J; junction bases left unmatched: 3. Germline loops: CDR1 SGHVS, CDR2 FNYEAQ. The length of the CDR3 is 14 residues. DNA of the CDR3: TGTGCCAGCAGCTTAGTGACAGGGCCAGAGACCCAGTACTTC. Translation gives CASSLVTGPETQYF. The variable domain in full, completed from reference TRBV7-6 and TRBJ2-5, reads GAGVSQSPRYKVTKRGQDVALRCDPISGHVSLYWYRQALGQGPEFLTYFNYEAQQDKSGLPNDRFSAERPEGSISTLTIQRTEQRDSAMYRCASSLVTGPETQYFGPGTRLLVL.

The J gene is TRBJ1-1, the V gene TRBV29-1; D ambiguous. Germline assignment: CDR1 SQVTM and CDR2 ANQGSEA. The CDR3 spans 10 residues. Trimming stripped 7 bases from V and 5 bases from J, with 8 bases between. The CDR3: CSAADTEAFF. CDR3 DNA: TGCAGCGCCGCGGATACTGAAGCTTTCTTT.

J is TRBJ2-1 and V is TRBV5-1; no firm D call. This CDR3 spans 15 amino acids. Germline V gene data show CDR1 as SGHRS and CDR2 as YFSETQ. Trimming shortened V by 0 bases and J by 6 bases, and 13 bases separated the two germline ends. CDR3 sequence (DNA): TGCGCCAGCAGCTTGGATTTTGGAGAAATCAATGAGCAGTTCTTC. Residues: CASSLDFGEINEQFF. The full variable domain, its missing parts supplied by reference TRBV5-1 and TRBJ2-1, is KAGVTQTPRYLIKTRGQQVTLSCSPISGHRSVSWYQQTPGQGLQFLFEYFSETQRNKGNFPGRFSGRQFSNSRSEMNVSTLELGDSALYLCASSLDFGEINEQFFGPGTRLTVL.